This entry concerns a single T cell receptor (beta chain). What it binds is not known. This entry belongs to a study of tumor-infiltrating lymphocytes in localized non-small cell lung cancer. For the study at large: Several tumor histologies, both smoking statuses, and some post-neoadjuvant chemotherapy samples were included. Tumor tissue and non-adjacent uninvolved lung came from each patient. Study observations and caveats: Not all patients were TCR sequenced, owing to tissue quantity.

The assay was immunoSEQ multiplex PCR, and TCRdb's table has in-frame clones only and misses some. The sample includes over 3,000 clones, about 65% of them seen just once. The length of the CDR3 is 15 residues. V trimming: 0 bases; J trimming: 1 base; junction bases outside the gene matches: 3. CDR1 and CDR2 from the germline V gene are MNHEY and SVGAGI. The material sequenced was uninvolved lung tissue not adjacent to the tumor. The V and J genes are TRBV6-5 and TRBJ2-7; 7 bases map to TRBD1. The origin of this receptor is a human donor with non-small cell lung cancer. The CDR3 sequence is CASSYSWDSSYEQYF. The CDR3 region has the DNA TGTGCCAGCAGTTACTCCTGGGACAGTTCCTACGAGCAGTACTTC.